This T cell receptor (beta chain) was recovered during a study of Ad26.COV2.S vaccination and SARS-CoV-2 variants. Overall study results and limits: The analyses of TCR breadth and depth may have understated the size of total T cell responses.

Comments on this clone: Its antigen is unidentified.

Profiling relied on immunoSEQ multiplex PCR, and the TCRdb table lists in-frame clones only, not all of them. The sample has a few hundred thousand clones; about 89% are singletons. V gave up 0 bases and J gave up 7 bases, with 7 bases separating them. CDR1 GTSNPN and CDR2 SVGIG come from the germline V gene (reference sequence). This CDR3 spans 12 amino acids. Treatment: about 20 received Ad26.COV2.S at low or high dose, single or two shots; about 5 received placebo; per-sample allocation not given. Sampling occurred on day 63 after the first vaccine or placebo injection. Donor was an adult aged 18-55 years in Boston.

This receptor was taken from a person between 18 and 59 years old who received the Ad26.COV2.S COVID-19 vaccine or a placebo. Here the sequenced sample was peripheral blood, taken in a trial of Ad26.COV2.S vaccine versus placebo. This rearrangement joins TRBV30 to TRBJ1-5; tentative D call: TRBD1 (5 bases). The CDR3: CAWSVQEQPQHF. CDR3 nucleotide sequence: TGTGCCTGGAGTGTACAGGAACAGCCCCAGCATTTT.